This is a list of T cell receptor beta chains from one sample in a study of tumor-infiltrating lymphocytes in primary liver carcinoma. TCRdb passed the multiplex PCR reads through MiXCR, listing each CDR3 protein once. The table shows 310,000 or so distinct CDR3 sequences, with roughly two thirds occurring only once. What was sequenced was peripheral blood. All receptors derive from a man aged 35 to 55 with primary liver carcinoma and hepatitis B virus infection. Both conserved end residues are part of each CDR3. A D gene is named only where the DNA matches it firmly. Some rows mark clone size as missing; the rest say once, few, many or name a class of expanded clone.

V gene	D gene	clone size	J gene	CDR3 DNA	CDR3 protein
TRBV7-9	NA	NA	TRBJ2-1	TGTGCCAGCAGCTCCGGACAAGACAATGGGCAGTTCTTC	CASSSGQDNGQFF
TRBV11-2	NA	NA	TRBJ2-5	TGTGCCAGCGGCTTTACCAGAGGGGCACCGAAGACCCAGTACTTC	CASGFTRGAPKTQYF
TRBV10-3	TRBD1	many	TRBJ1-4	TGTGCCATCGGCGGGGGACAGCCAACTAATGAAAAACTGTTTTTT	CAIGGGQPTNEKLFF
TRBV11-3	TRBD1	NA	TRBJ2-1	TGTGCCAGCAGCTTAGGGGGACAGGGGGCTTACGATCAGCAGTTCTTC	CASSLGGQGAYDQQFF
TRBV5-1	NA	NA	TRBJ2-7	TGCGCCAGCAGCTTGCGGGATAGCTCCTACGAGCAGTACTTC	CASSLRDSSYEQYF
TRBV29-1	TRBD1	NA	TRBJ2-1	TGCAGCCTTGAAGATCGGGACAGGGGGACAGGTGATGAACAGTTCTTC	CSLEDRDRGTGDEQFF
TRBV4-2	NA	many	TRBJ1-3	TGTGCCAGCAGCCAAGACTGGGGCCTCCCGGACACCATATATTTT	CASSQDWGLPDTIYF
TRBV7-8	TRBD1	NA	TRBJ2-7	TGTGCCAGCAGCTTAGGGTTGGGACAGCCCTACGAGCAGTACTTC	CASSLGLGQPYEQYF
TRBV11-1	TRBD2	NA	TRBJ2-2	TGTGCCAGCAGCACGATATTAGCGGGACCCGGGGAACCGTTTTTT	CASSTILAGPGEPFF
TRBV5-1	TRBD1	NA	TRBJ1-1	TGCGCCAGCAGCCCTCACGCAGGGGGCGGCACTGAAGCTTTCTTT	CASSPHAGGGTEAFF
TRBV11-2	NA	many	TRBJ2-3	TGTGCCAGCAGCGCCATTGGGGGGAGCACAGATACGCAGTATTTT	CASSAIGGSTDTQYF
TRBV28	NA	NA	TRBJ2-4	TGTGCCAGCAGTACATACCGGGCCAAGGCCAAAAACATTCAGTACTTC	CASSTYRAKAKNIQYF
TRBV10-2	TRBD1	NA	TRBJ1-1	TGCGCCAGCAGAAGGGCAGGGGGCGAGAACACTGAAGCTTTCTTT	CASRRAGGENTEAFF
TRBV12-3/TRBV12-4	NA	NA	TRBJ1-2	TGTGCCAGCAGTTTATGGGGCTCGGGGGAGAGAGACTATGGCTACACCTTC	CASSLWGSGERDYGYTF
TRBV6-2/TRBV6-3	TRBD1	many	TRBJ1-5	TGTGCCAGCAGACGACAGGGTCGCGGCAATCAGCCCCAGCATTTT	CASRRQGRGNQPQHF
TRBV11-2	NA	NA	TRBJ1-5	TGTGCCAGCAGCTTAGGGACCGACAGCCTGTGCAATCAGCCCCAGCATTTT	CASSLGTDSLCNQPQHF
TRBV20-1	TRBD2	NA	TRBJ2-2	TGCAGTGCTCAGAGGGCGGGAGAAGACACCGGGGAGCTGTTTTTT	CSAQRAGEDTGELFF
TRBV29-1	TRBD2	many	TRBJ2-5	TGCAGCGTTGACTTACCGGGACTACAGCAAGAGACCCAGTACTTC	CSVDLPGLQQETQYF
TRBV11-2	NA	NA	TRBJ1-4	TGTGCCAGCAGTTACTCGTCAGGGCTGAATAAAAAACCGTTTTTT	CASSYSSGLNKKPFF
TRBV11-1	TRBD1	NA	TRBJ2-7	TGTGCCGGCCGGACAGGTGGCAAGCAGTACTTC	CAGRTGGKQYF
TRBV12-3/TRBV12-4	NA	NA	TRBJ1-5	TGTGCCAACAGTTTACGTGATCAGGGAGTGGGAAGCAATCAGCCCCAGCATTTT	CANSLRDQGVGSNQPQHF
TRBV5-1	NA	NA	TRBJ1-2	TGCGCCAGCAGCTGGGACGGAGAGCTTTCTAACTATGGCTACACCTTC	CASSWDGELSNYGYTF
TRBV20-1	TRBD2	NA	TRBJ2-1	TGCAGTGCTACGGGACTAGCGGGATTTGAGCAGTTCTTC	CSATGLAGFEQFF
TRBV5-4	NA	many	TRBJ2-3	TGTGCCAGCAGCACACAAGGGAAGGATACGCAGTATTTT	CASSTQGKDTQYF
TRBV6-5	TRBD2	many	TRBJ2-1	TGTGCCAGCAACGTACTAGCGGGAGGGGAAAATGAGCAGTTCTTC	CASNVLAGGENEQFF
TRBV6-2/TRBV6-3	NA	few	TRBJ2-3	TGTGCCAGCAGTGACCCGGCCGATACGCAGTATTTT	CASSDPADTQYF
TRBV29-1	NA	many	TRBJ1-1	TGCAGCGTTGCTGGGGTCTTGAACACTGAAGCTTTCTTT	CSVAGVLNTEAFF
TRBV11-1	NA	few	TRBJ2-1	TGTGCCAGCAGCAGTGAACTAGCAGGAGGACCATACAATGAGCAGTTCTTC	CASSSELAGGPYNEQFF
TRBV13	NA	few	TRBJ2-5	TGTGCCAGCAGTCGCGCCGGCAACGCACAAGAGACCCAGTACTTC	CASSRAGNAQETQYF
TRBV4-3	TRBD1	many	TRBJ2-3	TGCGCCAGCAGCCAAGATAGGGGACAGGGGGCAGATACGCAGTATTTT	CASSQDRGQGADTQYF
TRBV4-1	NA	many	TRBJ2-7	TGCGCCAGCAGTCGGGGATTAGATCCCGAGCAGTACTTC	CASSRGLDPEQYF
TRBV11-2	NA	few	TRBJ2-3	TGTGGCAGCAGCTTAGCGGCTACCCCAGATACGCAGTATTTT	CGSSLAATPDTQYF
TRBV5-4	TRBD1	NA	TRBJ2-7	TGTGCCAGCAACCTTTACGGACAGGGCGGCAGGTACTTC	CASNLYGQGGRYF
TRBV6-1	NA	NA	TRBJ1-2	TGTGCCAGCAGTCTACTACCCGGGACGATCTATGGCTACACCTTC	CASSLLPGTIYGYTF
TRBV11-3	NA	once	TRBJ2-1	TGTGCCAGCAGCTTAGGGTTCGCGACCTACAATGAGCAGTTCTTC	CASSLGFATYNEQFF
TRBV11-2	NA	NA	TRBJ2-5	TGTGCTAGCAGCTTAGGGGGGGAGACCAAATACTTC	CASSLGGETKYF
TRBV5-1	NA	NA	TRBJ2-7	TGCGCCAGCAGTGTGGAGGGGTCCTCCTACGAGCAGTACTTC	CASSVEGSSYEQYF
TRBV11-1	TRBD2	once	TRBJ2-1	TGTACCAGCATCCCGGCCGGGAGGAATGAGCAGTTCTTC	CTSIPAGRNEQFF
TRBV4-2	TRBD2	many	TRBJ2-3	TGTGCCAGCAGCCAACCGGGACTAGCGGGAGGAACAGATACGCAGTATTTT	CASSQPGLAGGTDTQYF
TRBV6-1	TRBD1	NA	TRBJ2-7	TGTGCCAGCAGTGCCCTGACAGGGGACGACGAGCAGTACTTC	CASSALTGDDEQYF